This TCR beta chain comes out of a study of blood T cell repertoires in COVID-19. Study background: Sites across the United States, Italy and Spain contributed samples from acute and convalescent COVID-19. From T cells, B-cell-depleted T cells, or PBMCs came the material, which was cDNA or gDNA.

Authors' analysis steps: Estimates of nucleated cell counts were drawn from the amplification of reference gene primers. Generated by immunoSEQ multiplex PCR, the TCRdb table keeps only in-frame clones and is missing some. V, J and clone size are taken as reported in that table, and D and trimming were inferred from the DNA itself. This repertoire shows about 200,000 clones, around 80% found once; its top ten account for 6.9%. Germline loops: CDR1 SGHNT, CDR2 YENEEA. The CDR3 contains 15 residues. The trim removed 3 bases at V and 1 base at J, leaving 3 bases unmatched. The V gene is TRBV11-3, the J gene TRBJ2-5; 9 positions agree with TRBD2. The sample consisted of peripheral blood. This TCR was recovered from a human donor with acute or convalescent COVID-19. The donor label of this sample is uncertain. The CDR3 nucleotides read TGTGCCAGCAGCTTCGGGACTAGCACCCAAGAGACCCAGTACTTC. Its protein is CASSFGTSTQETQYF.